This TCR beta chain is from a study of tumor T cells in aggressive B-cell lymphoma. Clones were sequenced by immunoSEQ multiplex PCR, and TCRdb holds only the in-frame ones, with some missing. Of some 7,000 clones listed, 75% to 90% are singletons. This CDR3 is built from 15 residues. Germline V gives CDR1 SGHDT, CDR2 YYEEEE. Losses at the gene ends were 3 bases for V and 1 base for J; bases not matched to a gene: 3. The clonotype was recovered from an adult with diffuse large B cell lymphoma. Material for sequencing was tumor tissue. The chain has TRBV5-6 and TRBJ2-2, with TRBD2 matching 7 bases. The DNA for the CDR3 is TGTGCCAGCAGCTGGACGGGGGGGAACACCGGGGAGCTGTTTTTT. Protein product: CASSWTGGNTGELFF.